Sequencing of this T cell receptor (beta chain) was carried out in a study of CD8 T cells in Susac syndrome. Study-wide findings and caveats: Individuals included in the TCR sequencing and HLA analysis were acknowledged by the study to be relatively few in number.

As regards this clonotype: Its antigen is unidentified.

Reverse transcription used about 0.45 to 1 ug RNA and random hexamers. An immunoSEQ multiplex PCR amplified TCR beta CDR3 over 54 Vbeta and 13 Jbeta. In TCRdb, the immunoSEQ multiplex PCR reads were re-called with MiXCR into one record per CDR3 protein. Among 250,000 to 300,000 distinct CDR3 sequences listed, 70% to 90% were seen once. The CDR3 covers 14 residues. CD8+ and CD4+ T cells circulating in blood were sequenced for TCR beta. Through negative isolation, CD4+ and CD8+ T cells were obtained, while TEMRA cells were enriched using FACS. V gene TRBV21-1 combines with J gene TRBJ1-5; TRBD1 reflects the table's D call only, with no check against the DNA. TRBV21-1 is classified as a pseudogene. The receptor was isolated from a human donor with multiple sclerosis. The sequenced material came from CD8+ T cells from PBMCs. The CDR3 bases are TGTGCCCATAAGGGGCGGGACAGGCAGAGGCCCCAGCATTTT. Protein product: CAHKGRDRQRPQHF.